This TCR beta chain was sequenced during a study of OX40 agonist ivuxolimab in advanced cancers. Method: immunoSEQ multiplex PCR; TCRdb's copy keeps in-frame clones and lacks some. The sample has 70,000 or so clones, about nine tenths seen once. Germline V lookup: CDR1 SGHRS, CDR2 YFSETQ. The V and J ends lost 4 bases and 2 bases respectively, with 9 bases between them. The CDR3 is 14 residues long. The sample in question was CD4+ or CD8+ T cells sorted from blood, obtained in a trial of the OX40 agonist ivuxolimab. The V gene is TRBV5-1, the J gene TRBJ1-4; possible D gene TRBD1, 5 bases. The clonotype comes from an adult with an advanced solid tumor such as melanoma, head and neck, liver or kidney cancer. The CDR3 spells CASSPGSTNEKLFF. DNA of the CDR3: TGCGCCAGCAGCCCAGGGTCTACTAATGAAAAACTGTTTTTT.